The 20 T cell receptor beta chains given below trace back to one sample, sequenced in a study of blood T cell repertoires in COVID-19. The protocol was immunoSEQ multiplex PCR, while the TCRdb copy is restricted to in-frame clones and leaves out a portion. Of about 400,000 clones in the sample, around 92% are singletons; the top ten hold 1.5% to 2%. Sequencing input: PBMCs or T cells enriched from blood (not recorded which). The receptors originated from a woman between 25 and 40 years old who had recovered from COVID-19.

J is TRBJ2-3 and V is TRBV5-1, with 7 bases that match TRBD1. CDR1 is SGHRS, CDR2 YFSETQ, per germline. CDR3 length: 15 residues. V lost 3 bases, J lost 2 bases, and 6 bases stayed unmatched. CDR3 sequence reads: CASSSGQSLTDTQYF. The CDR3 DNA reads as TGCGCCAGCAGCTCGGGACAGTCCCTCACAGATACGCAGTATTTT. Full variable domain (outside the CDR3, taken from reference TRBV5-1 and TRBJ2-3): KAGVTQTPRYLIKTRGQQVTLSCSPISGHRSVSWYQQTPGQGLQFLFEYFSETQRNKGNFPGRFSGRQFSNSRSEMNVSTLELGDSALYLCASSSGQSLTDTQYFGPGTRLTVL.

The chain couples TRBV27 to TRBJ1-1, with D perhaps TRBD1 (6 bases). Trimming shortened V by 5 bases and J by 4 bases, and 14 bases separated the two germline ends. Germline CDR1 is MNHEY and CDR2 is SMNVEV (reference sequence). The CDR3 runs to 14 residues. The CDR3: CASSPTGISTEAFF. The CDR3 DNA follows: TGTGCCAGCAGTCCTACAGGGATTTCCACTGAAGCTTTCTTT.

J is TRBJ2-6 and V is TRBV6-5, with 7 bases matching TRBD1. Germline V gives CDR1 MNHEY, CDR2 SVGAGI. The CDR3 sequence is 15 residues long. V lost 7 bases, J lost 4 bases, and 7 bases stayed unmatched. CDR3 DNA sequence: TGTGCCAGCAACACACAGGGGACCGGGGCCAACGTCCTGACTTTC. The encoded protein is CASNTQGTGANVLTF.

The chain joins TRBV5-1 to TRBJ2-5, with TRBD2 identical over 9 bases. V shed 0 bases, J shed 5 bases, and the junction held 5 bases outside the gene matches. Germline CDR1 reads SGHRS; CDR2 reads YFSETQ. There are 15 residues in the CDR3. CDR3 sequence reads: CASSLEAGGLETQYF. The CDR3, as DNA: TGCGCCAGCAGCTTGGAGGCGGGGGGGCTGGAGACCCAGTACTTC.

The chain couples TRBV14 to TRBJ2-5; a weak D match, TRBD2 (6 bases). Germline values: CDR1 SGHDN, CDR2 FVKESK. V was trimmed by 4 bases and J by 2 bases, leaving 17 bases between them. The CDR3 contains 16 residues. CDR3 residues: CASSRMGTSHQETQYF. CDR3 nucleotide sequence: TGTGCCAGCAGCCGAATGGGGACTTCACATCAAGAGACCCAGTACTTC.

The CDR3 sequence is CASSPGQGQLGGYTF. The CDR3 DNA reads TGTGCCAGCAGCCCGGGACAGGGCCAACTAGGAGGCTACACCTTC. This chain connects TRBV7-8 to TRBJ1-2; 9 nucleotides line up with TRBD1. The CDR3 contains 15 residues. Looked up from germline, CDR1 is SGHVS and CDR2 is FQNEAQ. V gave up 5 bases and J gave up 8 bases; unmatched junction bases: 12.

The chain has TRBV4-1 and TRBJ2-7; a possible D gene is TRBD1 (5 bases). CDR1 and CDR2 from the germline V gene are MGHRA and YSYEKL. The CDR3 sequence is 12 residues long. The V end was cut by 4 bases, the J end by 2 bases, with 6 bases between. CDR3 coding DNA: TGCGCCAGCAGCCCGGACACCTACGAGCAGTACTTC. This sequence encodes CASSPDTYEQYF.

The chain links TRBV6-2 or TRBV6-3 to TRBJ2-2; 9 bases are a match to TRBD1. With 1 base clipped from V and 7 bases from J, the junction kept 10 bases outside the gene matches. This CDR3 is built from 17 residues. Per the germline V gene, CDR1 is MNHEY and CDR2 is SVGEGT. The CDR3 loop reads CASSYYGATGGRGELFF. CDR3 nucleotides: TGTGCCAGCAGTTACTACGGTGCGACAGGGGGACGCGGGGAGCTGTTTTTT.

J is TRBJ1-6 and V is TRBV7-9; possible D gene TRBD1, 5 bases. This CDR3 contains 14 residues. Looked up from germline, CDR1 is SEHNR and CDR2 is FQNEAQ (reference sequence). V dropped 4 bases and J dropped 4 bases, with 8 bases sitting between them. CDR3 in DNA: TGTGCCAGCAGCTCCGGACAATATAATTCACCCCTCCACTTT. It codes for CASSSGQYNSPLHF.

The V gene is TRBV12-5, the J gene TRBJ1-5; a possible D gene is TRBD1 (6 bases). V was pared by 3 bases and J by 6 bases, with 15 bases between. This CDR3 has 15 amino acids. Germline V gene sequence: CDR1 LGHNT, CDR2 FRNRAP. CDR3 protein: CASGFIRGFGQPQHF. The CDR3 DNA reads as TGTGCTAGTGGTTTCATAAGGGGGTTCGGTCAGCCCCAGCATTTT.

This chain links TRBV28 with TRBJ2-3; D remains ambiguous. The CDR3 is made up of 15 amino acids. Germline V gives CDR1 MDHEN, CDR2 SYDVKM. V was shortened by 8 bases and J by 0 bases, with 15 bases between the two germline ends. The DNA of the CDR3 is TGTGCCAGCCGCGACTTTTCAACTAGCACAGATACGCAGTATTTT. Translating gives CASRDFSTSTDTQYF.

The chain recombines TRBV4-1 with TRBJ1-6, with D uncertain. CDR1 and CDR2 from the germline V gene are MGHRA and YSYEKL. The ends were cut back, 3 bases at V and 5 bases at J, with 11 bases in the middle. The length of the CDR3 is 15 residues. CDR3: CASSQSSVNNSPLHF. The CDR3 DNA reads as TGCGCCAGCAGCCAGAGTTCGGTCAATAATTCACCCCTCCACTTT.

A few counts support this clone. The DNA for the CDR3 is TGTGCCAGCTCACCAGGGGCAAACACCGGGGAGCTGTTTTTT. This encodes CASSPGANTGELFF. The V and J genes are TRBV18 and TRBJ2-2, with TRBD1 as a possible D gene (5 bases). The CDR3 totals 14 residues. With 2 bases removed from V and 2 bases from J, the gap between germline ends came to 6 bases. In germline, CDR1 is KGHSH, CDR2 LQKENI.

The rearrangement uses TRBV4-2 and TRBJ1-1, with D possibly matching TRBD1 (6 bases). The V end was cut by 5 bases, the J end by 4 bases, with 14 bases between. The CDR3 runs to 14 residues. Germline loops: CDR1 LGHNA, CDR2 YNFKEQ. CDR3 in amino acids: CASSEQGSGTEAFF. The CDR3 nucleotides are TGTGCCAGCAGCGAACAGGGAAGCGGCACTGAAGCTTTCTTT.

The V gene is TRBV19, the J gene TRBJ2-5; tentatively, D is TRBD1 (6 bases). Germline V gene lookup returns CDR1 LNHDA and CDR2 SQIVND (reference sequence). V was cut by 5 bases and J by 1 base, with 14 bases left in between. The CDR3 length is 15 residues. CDR3 bases: TGTGCCAGTAGTCGCAGACAGGCCACCCAAGAGACCCAGTACTTC. Protein sequence: CASSRRQATQETQYF.

The chain carries TRBV18 and TRBJ1-3; D call uncertain. Germline values: CDR1 KGHSH, CDR2 LQKENI. Trimming pared 5 bases from V and 0 bases from J, leaving 11 bases between. The CDR3 runs to 15 residues. In DNA form, the CDR3 reads TGTGCCAGCTCATCCAGTAGGAGCTCTGGAAACACCATATATTTT. Its translation: CASSSSRSSGNTIYF.

The chain uses TRBV5-1 and TRBJ2-7, with D perhaps TRBD2 (7 bases). Germline CDR1 is SGHRS and CDR2 is YFSETQ. Trimming stripped 7 bases from V and 2 bases from J, with 16 bases between. The CDR3 extends over 14 amino acids. CDR3 in DNA: TGCGCCAGCTCGGAGGGGGGGGAAACCTACGAGCAGTACTTC. This translates into CASSEGGETYEQYF.

This chain uses TRBV2 with TRBJ1-1, with TRBD1 matching 7 bases. This CDR3 is 15 amino acids long. J was trimmed by 4 bases and V by 8 bases; bases with no gene match: 13. Germline V gene data show CDR1 as SNHLY and CDR2 as FYNNEI. Here the CDR3 DNA reads TGTGCCAGCCGCCCGATGGGCAGGGGGGCCACTGAAGCTTTCTTT. Its protein is CASRPMGRGATEAFF.

The chain employs TRBV5-8 and TRBJ2-7; 8 nucleotides agree with TRBD1. This CDR3 region has 15 residues. V lost 4 bases to trimming and J lost 1 base; unmatched junction nucleotides: 7. Germline V CDR1 and CDR2: SGHTS, YDEGEE. CDR3 sequence reads: CASSLGTGLSYEQYF. CDR3 sequence (DNA): TGTGCCAGCAGCCTGGGGACAGGATTATCCTACGAGCAGTACTTC.

The CDR3 sequence: CASSPRPSGTSYNEQFF. In DNA form, the CDR3 reads TGTGCCAGTAGTCCTAGGCCTAGCGGGACCTCCTACAATGAGCAGTTCTTC. This rearrangement joins TRBV19 to TRBJ2-1, with 9 bases aligning to TRBD2. Trimming removed 5 bases from V and 0 bases from J; junction bases left unmatched: 8. The germline V gene encodes CDR1 LNHDA and CDR2 SQIVND (reference sequence). The CDR3 is made up of 17 amino acids.